These 27 T cell receptor beta chains share one sample of origin, sequenced in a study of identical twins. Via MiXCR, TCRdb re-called the 5' RACE reads, giving one row per CDR3 protein. This table holds around 530,000 distinct CDR3 sequences, roughly 15% found once. This sample also belongs to another study, concerning yellow fever vaccine responses in identical twins.

Sequences were obtained from CD4+ T cells sorted from blood. The receptors come from a young woman in good health.

At least ten counts were recorded for this clonotype. The CDR3, as DNA: TGTGCCAGCAGCCCCCGACTAGCAGGCAATGAGCAGTTCTTC. Its protein product is CASSPRLAGNEQFF. The rearrangement links TRBV14 to TRBJ2-1, with 7 bases fitting TRBD2. Trimming cost V 4 bases and J 6 bases; bases outside gene matches: 6. The CDR3 covers 14 residues. Germline values: CDR1 SGHDN, CDR2 FVKESK.

This clonotype was counted only a few times. The chain uses TRBV18 and TRBJ2-7; 9 bases line up with TRBD1. The CDR3 covers 15 residues. Looked up from germline, CDR1 is KGHSH and CDR2 is LQKENI. V dropped 2 bases and J dropped 4; count of bases not matched to a gene: 6. The CDR3 reads CASSPWDRVGYEQYF. The DNA of the CDR3 is TGTGCCAGCTCACCATGGGACAGGGTCGGGTACGAGCAGTACTTC.

The V and J genes are TRBV15 and TRBJ2-7; D may match TRBD1 or TRBD2 (5 bases each). This CDR3 contains 15 residues. Trimming shortened V by 2 bases and J by 0 bases, and 11 bases separated the two germline ends. The V gene's germline CDR1 is LNHNV and CDR2 YYDKDF (reference sequence). CDR3 region: CATSRYPGASYEQYV. CDR3 DNA sequence: TGTGCCACCAGCAGATATCCCGGGGCCTCCTACGAGCAGTACGTC.

This clonotype has just a few counts. The chain recombines TRBV7-2 with TRBJ2-2; a weak D match, TRBD2 (5 bases). V was shortened by 5 bases and J by 0 bases, with 13 bases between the two germline ends. This CDR3 contains 16 residues. Germline CDR1 reads SGHTA; CDR2 reads FQGNSA. CDR3 in DNA: TGTGCCAGCAGCCAAGCGGCCCTGACGAACACCGGGGAGCTGTTTTTT. Its protein is CASSQAALTNTGELFF.

The chain recombines TRBV18 with TRBJ2-7; D is unclear. The CDR3 spans 13 residues. V was shortened by 3 bases and J by 3 bases, with 9 bases between the two germline ends. Germline CDR1 is KGHSH and CDR2 is LQKENI. The CDR3 is CASSPHPFYEQYV. The CDR3 nucleotides read TGTGCCAGCTCACCGCACCCGTTCTACGAGCAGTACGTC.

This clonotype turned up a few times. The chain joins TRBV5-1 to TRBJ2-2; 8 bases line up with TRBD1. V dropped 3 bases and J dropped 4; count of bases not matched to a gene: 2. The CDR3 extends over 14 amino acids. Germline CDR1 reads SGHRS; CDR2 reads YFSETQ. CDR3 in amino acids: CASSSGQVTGELFF. CDR3 DNA: TGCGCCAGCAGCTCGGGACAGGTCACCGGGGAGCTGTTTTTT.

The chain links TRBV28 to TRBJ2-1; D remains ambiguous. This CDR3 has 12 amino acids. Trimming shortened V by 4 bases and J by 6 bases, and 7 bases separated the two germline ends. Germline-derived CDR1 and CDR2 are MDHEN and SYDVKM. CDR3 in DNA: TGTGCCAGCAGTTACCGGGCCAATGAGCAGTTCTTC. Its translation is CASSYRANEQFF.

The chain uses TRBV2 and TRBJ2-1, with D maybe TRBD2 (6 bases). The ends were cut back, 6 bases at V and 2 bases at J, with 11 bases in the middle. The length of the CDR3 is 14 residues. From germline, CDR1 is SNHLY and CDR2 FYNNEI. Here the CDR3 reads CASRDGGPYNEQFF. The CDR3 DNA is TGTGCCAGCAGAGACGGGGGACCCTACAATGAGCAGTTCTTC.

The chain combines TRBV12-3 or TRBV12-4 with TRBJ2-5; 7 positions agree with TRBD1. The CDR3 is made up of 14 amino acids. V lost 4 bases and J lost 5; bases outside the gene matches: 7. The DNA of the CDR3 is TGTGCCAGCAGTTCGGGACAGATCGGGGAGACCCAGTACTTC. Translation: CASSSGQIGETQYF.

The sample holds a few counts of this clonotype. V usage is TRBV2 and J usage is TRBJ2-7; TRBD2 is a possible D gene (5 bases). CDR1 is SNHLY, CDR2 FYNNEI, per germline. V lost 4 bases, J lost 2 bases, and 15 bases lay in between. CDR3 length: 15 residues. CDR3 DNA sequence: TGTGCCAGCAGTGTCGGACTGATTCCTACCTACGAGCAGTACTTC. Translation: CASSVGLIPTYEQYF.

This clonotype appeared a few times. The chain has TRBV7-9 and TRBJ1-5; maybe TRBD1 (5 bases). This CDR3 spans 16 amino acids. The V and J ends lost 2 bases and 4 bases respectively, with 15 bases between them. The V gene's germline CDR1 is SEHNR and CDR2 FQNEAQ (reference sequence). The CDR3 sequence: CASSLSLGQGNQPQHF. CDR3 DNA sequence: TGTGCCAGCAGCTTAAGTCTCGGCCAGGGAAATCAGCCCCAGCATTTT.

This clonotype showed up just a few times. The rearrangement links TRBV15 to TRBJ2-1, with TRBD1 identical over 8 bases. With 5 bases clipped from V and 0 bases from J, the junction kept 3 bases outside the gene matches. The germline CDR1 and CDR2 sequences are LNHNV and YYDKDF (reference sequence). CDR3 length equals 15 residues. The CDR3 DNA reads as TGTGCCACCAGCCTTGGACAGGGCTCCTACAATGAGCAGTTCTTC. Translating it yields CATSLGQGSYNEQFF. Looking up the rest from reference TRBV15 and TRBJ2-1 gives the full variable domain: DAMVIQNPRYQVTQFGKPVTLSCSQTLNHNVMYWYQQKSSQAPKLLFHYYDKDFNNEADTPDNFQSRRPNTSFCFLDIRSPGLGDTAMYLCATSLGQGSYNEQFFGPGTRLTVL.

In this sample, this clonotype turned up a few times. This chain connects TRBV29-1 to TRBJ2-7; no clear D. V was shortened by 4 bases and J by 5 bases, with 12 bases between the two germline ends. Germline CDR1 reads SQVTM; CDR2 reads ANQGSEA. This CDR3 has 12 amino acids. The DNA for the CDR3 is TGCAGCGTTGGGACCACTCCCAACGAGCAGTACTTC. Protein: CSVGTTPNEQYF.

The V call is TRBV4-1, the J call TRBJ1-1, with TRBD1 as a possible D gene (6 bases). CDR3 length: 17 amino acids. V lost 0 bases and J 12 bases, leaving 26 bases between the germline ends. Germline-derived CDR1 and CDR2 are MGHRA and YSYEKL. The CDR3 loop is CASSQDARGSETGGTFF. The CDR3 coding sequence is TGCGCCAGCAGCCAAGATGCACGAGGTTCGGAGACAGGCGGAACTTTCTTT.

This clonotype appeared many times. This chain joins TRBV29-1 and TRBJ2-1; D perhaps matches TRBD2 (5 bases). Trimming shortened V by 1 base and J by 12 bases, and 16 bases separated the two germline ends. Germline assignment: CDR1 SQVTM and CDR2 ANQGSEA. The length of the CDR3 is 13 residues. CDR3 amino acids: CSVEGTRTGRQFF. CDR3 sequence (DNA): TGCAGCGTTGAAGGAACTAGGACTGGTAGGCAGTTCTTC.

This clonotype was detected only a few times. The CDR3 loop is CASSPRTSETQYF. DNA for the CDR3: TGTGCCAGCTCACCAAGAACGAGCGAGACCCAGTACTTC. V and J are TRBV18 and TRBJ2-5; D remains unclear. Deletions cut 2 bases from V and 5 bases from J, with 9 bases between. The CDR3 has 13 residues. Germline values: CDR1 KGHSH, CDR2 LQKENI.

This clonotype has only a few counts. The V gene is TRBV7-9, the J gene TRBJ2-7; no definite D call. CDR1 and CDR2 (germline): SEHNR, FQNEAQ (reference sequence). The CDR3 is 14 amino acids. V was pared by 5 bases and J by 3 bases, with 14 bases between. The DNA for the CDR3 is TGTGCCAGCAGCCTGCCAGGAAACATCTACGAGCAGTACTTC. It is translated as CASSLPGNIYEQYF.

The chain uses TRBV2 and TRBJ2-2; the D call may be TRBD1 or TRBD2 (5 bases each). This CDR3 comprises 15 residues. The V end was cut by 6 bases, the J end by 4 bases, with 15 bases between. CDR1 and CDR2 from the germline V gene are SNHLY and FYNNEI. The CDR3 spells CASRGDGIATGELFF. The CDR3 bases are TGTGCCAGCAGAGGGGACGGGATCGCCACCGGGGAGCTGTTTTTT.

This clonotype was observed a few times. The chain couples TRBV25-1 to TRBJ2-5, with TRBD1 matching 7 bases. This CDR3 region has 17 residues. Germline V gene data show CDR1 as MGHDK and CDR2 as SYGVNS. V lost 6 bases and J lost 1; bases outside the gene matches: 14. The chain's CDR3 is CASSRKWGDRAQETQYF. The CDR3 DNA follows: TGTGCCAGCAGCCGAAAGTGGGGTGACAGGGCCCAAGAGACCCAGTACTTC.

In its sample, this clonotype was seen a few times. The rearrangement links TRBV11-3 to TRBJ2-1, with TRBD1 matching 8 bases. This CDR3 has 15 amino acids. J was trimmed by 4 bases and V by 5 bases; bases with no gene match: 7. CDR1 and CDR2 (germline): SGHNT, YENEEA. In DNA, the CDR3 is TGTGCCAGCAGCCCCTCCGACAGGGGATACAATGAGCAGTTCTTC. It encodes CASSPSDRGYNEQFF. The full variable domain, with the rest looked up from reference TRBV11-3 and TRBJ2-1, is EAGVVQSPRYKIIEKKQPVAFWCNPISGHNTLYWYLQNLGQGPELLIRYENEEAVDDSQLPKDRFSAERLKGVDSTLKIQPAELGDSAVYLCASSPSDRGYNEQFFGPGTRLTVL.

The chain links TRBV6-1 to TRBJ2-2; 9 bases align to TRBD2. The V gene's germline CDR1 is MNHNS and CDR2 SASEGT. The V segment lost 7 bases and the J segment 1 base; nucleotides outside the gene matches: 10. The CDR3 sequence is 17 residues long. The CDR3: CASIGIAGAVNTGELFF. The DNA of the CDR3 is TGTGCCAGCATAGGGATAGCGGGGGCCGTGAACACCGGGGAGCTGTTTTTT.

Only a few counts were recorded for this clonotype. The chain joins TRBV20-1 to TRBJ1-2; TRBD1 matches 7 bases. CDR1 and CDR2 from the germline V gene are DFQATT and SNEGSKA (reference sequence). The CDR3 loop spans 14 amino acids. With 0 bases clipped from V and 7 bases from J, the junction kept 8 bases outside the gene matches. The CDR3 region is CSARETGTDFGYTF. DNA of the CDR3: TGCAGTGCTAGAGAAACCGGGACAGATTTTGGCTACACCTTC.

The V and J genes are TRBV29-1 and TRBJ2-1, with D possibly matching TRBD2 (5 bases). The CDR3 covers 13 residues. Per the germline V gene, CDR1 is SQVTM and CDR2 is ANQGSEA. V dropped 5 bases and J dropped 7 bases, with 15 bases sitting between them. DNA of the CDR3: TGCAGCGTTCAACTAGTCGTCGGGAATGAGCAGTTCTTC. Encoded protein: CSVQLVVGNEQFF.

In this sample, this clonotype turned up a few times. The gene calls are TRBV7-2 and TRBJ2-4, with a possible D match to TRBD1 (6 bases). Germline CDR1 SGHTA, CDR2 FQGNSA. V lost 5 bases, J lost 6 bases, and 20 bases lay in between. The CDR3 runs to 16 residues. The CDR3 region has the DNA TGTGCCAGCAGCCCTGACTATGACAGGACCCTAAACATTCAGTACTTC. Encoded protein: CASSPDYDRTLNIQYF.

The J gene is TRBJ2-7, the V gene TRBV14; perhaps TRBD1 as D (6 bases). Trimming shortened V by 5 bases and J by 4 bases, and 18 bases separated the two germline ends. The CDR3 contains 15 residues. Germline-derived CDR1 and CDR2 are SGHDN and FVKESK. CDR3 amino acids: CASSEVGQGPYEQYF. CDR3 in DNA: TGTGCCAGCAGCGAAGTGGGGCAGGGGCCTTACGAGCAGTACTTC.

This clonotype was recorded at least ten times. This chain connects TRBV12-3 or TRBV12-4 to TRBJ2-3, with TRBD2 matching over 7 bases. V dropped 5 bases and J dropped 4; count of bases not matched to a gene: 9. The CDR3 spans 15 residues. CDR3 protein: CASSPSGNSPDTQYF. CDR3 sequence (DNA): TGTGCCAGCAGTCCTAGCGGAAACTCTCCAGATACGCAGTATTTT.

Points on this clonotype: The conserved closing phenylalanine or tryptophan is absent in this CDR3, likely reflecting a read error. This sequence joins TRBV7-2 and TRBJ1-1, with D perhaps matching TRBD1 (5 bases). Germline assignment: CDR1 SGHTA and CDR2 FQGNSA. There are 13 residues in the CDR3. The V gene lost 3 bases and the J gene lost 2 bases, with 7 bases spanning the gap. This chain's CDR3 is CASSFGGNTEAFI. CDR3 sequence (DNA): TGTGCCAGCAGCTTTGGGGGAAACACTGAAGCTTTCATT.